The entry below describes one TCR beta chain. This specimen comes from a study of blood T cell repertoires in COVID-19. Overall study: The study drew acute and convalescent COVID-19 samples from the United States, Italy and Spain.

Clones were read by immunoSEQ multiplex PCR, and TCRdb kept only the in-frame ones, dropping some. The sample shows about 52,000 clones, around 83% of them seen only once. V was clipped by 4 bases and J by 4 bases, with 13 bases between them. The germline gives CDR1 SGHTA, CDR2 FQGNSA. CDR3 length: 14 residues. The source material was peripheral blood. This sequence joins TRBV7-2 and TRBJ1-2, with D perhaps matching TRBD1 (6 bases). The TCR originated in a man aged 65 to 85 with active COVID-19. CDR3 region: CASSYHRASYGYTF. CDR3 nucleotides: TGTGCCAGCAGCTACCACAGGGCTAGCTATGGCTACACCTTC.